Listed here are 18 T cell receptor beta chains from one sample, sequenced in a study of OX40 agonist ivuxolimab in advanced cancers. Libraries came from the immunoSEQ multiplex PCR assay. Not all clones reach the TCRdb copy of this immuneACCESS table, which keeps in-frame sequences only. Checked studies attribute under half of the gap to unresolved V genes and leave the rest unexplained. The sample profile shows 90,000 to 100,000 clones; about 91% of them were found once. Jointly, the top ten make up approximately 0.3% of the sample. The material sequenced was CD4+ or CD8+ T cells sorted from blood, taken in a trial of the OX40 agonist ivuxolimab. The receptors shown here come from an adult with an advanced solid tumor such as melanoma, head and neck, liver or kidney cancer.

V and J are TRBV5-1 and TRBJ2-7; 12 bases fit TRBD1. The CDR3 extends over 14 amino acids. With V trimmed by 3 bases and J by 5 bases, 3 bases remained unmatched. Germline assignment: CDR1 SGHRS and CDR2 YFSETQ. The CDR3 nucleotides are TGCGCCAGCAGCTCGGGGACAGGGGGCCACGAGCAGTACTTC. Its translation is CASSSGTGGHEQYF.

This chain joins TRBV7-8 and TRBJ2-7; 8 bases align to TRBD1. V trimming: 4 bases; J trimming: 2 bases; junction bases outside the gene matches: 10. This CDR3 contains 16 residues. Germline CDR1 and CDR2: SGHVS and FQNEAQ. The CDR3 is CASSSPGQGFTYEQYF. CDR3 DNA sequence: TGTGCCAGCAGCTCCCCAGGACAGGGCTTTACCTACGAGCAGTACTTC.

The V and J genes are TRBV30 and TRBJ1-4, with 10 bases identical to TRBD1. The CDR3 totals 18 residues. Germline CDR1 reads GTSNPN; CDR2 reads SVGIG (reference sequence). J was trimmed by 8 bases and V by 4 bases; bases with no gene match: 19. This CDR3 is CAWNTGTGDFFRLEKLFF. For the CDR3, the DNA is TGTGCCTGGAATACGGGGACAGGGGACTTTTTTCGATTGGAAAAACTGTTTTTT.

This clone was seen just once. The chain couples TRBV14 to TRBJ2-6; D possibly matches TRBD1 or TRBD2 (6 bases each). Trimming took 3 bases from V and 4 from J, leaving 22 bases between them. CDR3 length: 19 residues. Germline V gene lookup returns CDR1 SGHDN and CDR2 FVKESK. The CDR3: CASSQNRVGGIGGANVLTF. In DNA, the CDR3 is TGTGCCAGCAGCCAGAACAGGGTGGGGGGTATTGGAGGGGCCAACGTCCTGACTTTC.

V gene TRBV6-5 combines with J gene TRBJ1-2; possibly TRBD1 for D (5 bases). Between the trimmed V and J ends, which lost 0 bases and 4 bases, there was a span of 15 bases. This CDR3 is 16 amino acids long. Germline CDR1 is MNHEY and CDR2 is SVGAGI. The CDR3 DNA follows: TGTGCCAGCAGTTACTCGGGGCATCGCGACTTCTATGGCTACACCTTC. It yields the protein CASSYSGHRDFYGYTF.

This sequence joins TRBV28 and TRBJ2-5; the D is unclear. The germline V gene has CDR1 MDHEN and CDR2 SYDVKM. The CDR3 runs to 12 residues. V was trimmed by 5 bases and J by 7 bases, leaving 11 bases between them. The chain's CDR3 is CASSQRRATQYF. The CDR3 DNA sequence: TGTGCCAGCAGTCAAAGACGGGCGACCCAGTACTTC.

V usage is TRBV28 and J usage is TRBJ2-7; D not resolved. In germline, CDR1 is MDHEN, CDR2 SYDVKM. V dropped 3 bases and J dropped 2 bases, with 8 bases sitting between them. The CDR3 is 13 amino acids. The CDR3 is CASSFNPPYEQYF. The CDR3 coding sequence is TGTGCCAGCAGTTTCAACCCCCCCTACGAGCAGTACTTC.

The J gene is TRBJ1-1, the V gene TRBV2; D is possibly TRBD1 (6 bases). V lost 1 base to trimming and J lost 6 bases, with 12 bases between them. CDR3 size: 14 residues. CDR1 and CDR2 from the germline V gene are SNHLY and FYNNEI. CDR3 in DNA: TGTGCCAGCAGTGAAGGGCCAGGGGTCCCTGAAGCTTTCTTT. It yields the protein CASSEGPGVPEAFF.

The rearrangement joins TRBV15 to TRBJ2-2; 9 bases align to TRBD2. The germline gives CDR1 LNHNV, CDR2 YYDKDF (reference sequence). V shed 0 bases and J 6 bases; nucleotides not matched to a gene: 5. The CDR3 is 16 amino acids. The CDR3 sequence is CATSRDPAGGAGELFF. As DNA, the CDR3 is TGTGCCACCAGCAGAGATCCAGCGGGGGGAGCCGGGGAGCTGTTTTTT.

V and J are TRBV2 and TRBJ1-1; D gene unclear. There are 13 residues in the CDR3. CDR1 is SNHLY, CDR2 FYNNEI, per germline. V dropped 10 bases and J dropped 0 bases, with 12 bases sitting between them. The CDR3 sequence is CANGQAMNTEAFF. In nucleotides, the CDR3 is TGTGCCAATGGTCAGGCAATGAACACTGAAGCTTTCTTT.

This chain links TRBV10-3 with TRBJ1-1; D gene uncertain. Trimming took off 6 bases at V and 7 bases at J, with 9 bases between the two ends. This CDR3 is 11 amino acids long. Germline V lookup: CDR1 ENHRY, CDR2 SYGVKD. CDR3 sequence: CAIREDGEAFF. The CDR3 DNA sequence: TGTGCCATCAGGGAGGACGGTGAAGCTTTCTTT.

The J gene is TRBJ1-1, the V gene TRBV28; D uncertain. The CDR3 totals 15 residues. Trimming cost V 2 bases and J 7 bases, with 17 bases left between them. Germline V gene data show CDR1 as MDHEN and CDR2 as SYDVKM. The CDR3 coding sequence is TGTGCCAGCAGTTTACTGCCCCGAACAGCAATTGAAGCTTTCTTT. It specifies CASSLLPRTAIEAFF. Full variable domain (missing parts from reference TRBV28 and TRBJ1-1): DVKVTQSSRYLVKRTGEKVFLECVQDMDHENMFWYRQDPGLGLRLIYFSYDVKMKEKGDIPEGYSVSREKKERFSLILESASTNQTSMYLCASSLLPRTAIEAFFGQGTRLTVV.

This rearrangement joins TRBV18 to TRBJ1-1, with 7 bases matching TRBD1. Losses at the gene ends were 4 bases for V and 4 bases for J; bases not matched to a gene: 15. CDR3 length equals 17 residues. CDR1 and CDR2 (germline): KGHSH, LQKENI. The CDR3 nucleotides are TGTGCCAGCTCACTACTTGGAGGGGGCGGAGGTGGCACTGAAGCTTTCTTT. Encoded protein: CASSLLGGGGGGTEAFF.

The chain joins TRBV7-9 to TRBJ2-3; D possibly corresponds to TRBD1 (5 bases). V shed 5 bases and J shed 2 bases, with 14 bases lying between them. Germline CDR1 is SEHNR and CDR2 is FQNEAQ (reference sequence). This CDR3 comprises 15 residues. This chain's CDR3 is CASSPPVQVTDTQYF. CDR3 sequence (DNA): TGTGCCAGCAGCCCCCCGGTACAGGTCACAGATACGCAGTATTTT.

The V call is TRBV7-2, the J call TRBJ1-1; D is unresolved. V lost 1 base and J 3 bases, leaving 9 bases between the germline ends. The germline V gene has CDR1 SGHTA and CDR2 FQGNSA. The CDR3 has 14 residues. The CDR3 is CASSLVGVYTEAFF. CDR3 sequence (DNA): TGTGCCAGCAGCTTAGTGGGCGTATACACTGAAGCTTTCTTT.

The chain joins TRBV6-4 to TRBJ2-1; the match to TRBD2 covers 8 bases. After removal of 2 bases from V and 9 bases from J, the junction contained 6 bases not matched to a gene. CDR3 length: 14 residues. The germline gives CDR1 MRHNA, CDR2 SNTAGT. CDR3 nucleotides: TGTGCCAGCAGTGACGGGACTAGTAGTTTTGAGCAGTTCTTC. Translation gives CASSDGTSSFEQFF.

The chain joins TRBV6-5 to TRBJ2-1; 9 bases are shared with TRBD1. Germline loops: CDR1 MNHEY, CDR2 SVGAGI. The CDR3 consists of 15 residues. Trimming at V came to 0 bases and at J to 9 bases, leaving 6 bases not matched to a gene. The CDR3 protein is CASSYSGQGSSEQFF. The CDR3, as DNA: TGTGCCAGCAGTTACTCGGGACAGGGTAGTTCTGAGCAGTTCTTC.

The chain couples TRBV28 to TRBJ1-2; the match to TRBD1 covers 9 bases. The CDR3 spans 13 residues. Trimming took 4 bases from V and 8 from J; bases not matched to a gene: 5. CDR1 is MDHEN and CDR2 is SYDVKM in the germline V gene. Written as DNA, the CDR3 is TGTGCCAGCAGTTCACAGGGGGCCAGGGGCTACACCTTC. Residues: CASSSQGARGYTF.